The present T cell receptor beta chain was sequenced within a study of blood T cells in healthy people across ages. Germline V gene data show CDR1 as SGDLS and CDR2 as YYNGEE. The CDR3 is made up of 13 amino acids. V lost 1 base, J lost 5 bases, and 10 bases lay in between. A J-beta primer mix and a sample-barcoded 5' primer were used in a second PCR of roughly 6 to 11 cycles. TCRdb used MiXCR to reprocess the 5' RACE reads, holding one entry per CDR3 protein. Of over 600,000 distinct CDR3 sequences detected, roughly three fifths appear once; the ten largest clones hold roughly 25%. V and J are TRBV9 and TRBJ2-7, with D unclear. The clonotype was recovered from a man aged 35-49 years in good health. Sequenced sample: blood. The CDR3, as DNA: TGTGCCAGCAGCGTAAACCCCGGCGACGAGCAGTACTTC. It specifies CASSVNPGDEQYF. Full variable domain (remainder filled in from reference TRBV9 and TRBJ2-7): DSGVTQTPKHLITATGQRVTLRCSPRSGDLSVYWYQQSLDQGLQFLIQYYNGEERAKGNILERFSAQQFPDLHSELNLSSLELGDSALYFCASSVNPGDEQYFGPGTRLTVT.